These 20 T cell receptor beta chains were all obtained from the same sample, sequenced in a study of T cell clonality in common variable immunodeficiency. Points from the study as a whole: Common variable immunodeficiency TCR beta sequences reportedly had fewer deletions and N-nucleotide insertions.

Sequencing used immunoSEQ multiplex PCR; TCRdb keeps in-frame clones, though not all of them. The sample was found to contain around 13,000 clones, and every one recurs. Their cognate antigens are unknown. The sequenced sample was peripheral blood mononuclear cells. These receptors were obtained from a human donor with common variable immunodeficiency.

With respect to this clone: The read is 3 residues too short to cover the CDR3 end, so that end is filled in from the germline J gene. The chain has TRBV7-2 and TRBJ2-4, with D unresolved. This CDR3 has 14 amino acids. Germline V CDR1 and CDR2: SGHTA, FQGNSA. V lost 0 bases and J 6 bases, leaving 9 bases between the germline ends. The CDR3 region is CASSLAPGGNIQYF. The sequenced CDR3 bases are TGTGCCAGCAGCTTAGCCCCGGGTGGAAACATT. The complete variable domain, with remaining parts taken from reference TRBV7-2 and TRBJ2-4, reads GAGVSQSPSNKVTEKGKDVELRCDPISGHTALYWYRQSLGQGLEFLIYFQGNSAPDKSGLPSDRFSAERTGGSVSTLTIQRTQQEDSAVYLCASSLAPGGNIQYFGAGTRLSVL.

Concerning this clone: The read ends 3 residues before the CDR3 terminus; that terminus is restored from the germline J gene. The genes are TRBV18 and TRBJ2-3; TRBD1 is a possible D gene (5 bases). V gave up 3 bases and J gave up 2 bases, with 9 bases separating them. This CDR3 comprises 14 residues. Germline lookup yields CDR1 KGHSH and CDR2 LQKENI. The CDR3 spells CASSPGPTTDTQYF. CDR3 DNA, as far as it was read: TGTGCCAGCTCACCGGGGCCAACCACAGATACG.

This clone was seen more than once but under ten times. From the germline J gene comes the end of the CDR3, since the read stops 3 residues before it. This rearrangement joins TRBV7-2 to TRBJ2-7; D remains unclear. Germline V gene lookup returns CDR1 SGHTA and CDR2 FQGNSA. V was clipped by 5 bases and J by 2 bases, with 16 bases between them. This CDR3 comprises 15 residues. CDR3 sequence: CASSLTPFKTYEQYF. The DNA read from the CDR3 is TGTGCCAGCAGCCTCACACCCTTCAAGACCTACGAG. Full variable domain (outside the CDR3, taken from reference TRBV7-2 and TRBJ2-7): GAGVSQSPSNKVTEKGKDVELRCDPISGHTALYWYRQSLGQGLEFLIYFQGNSAPDKSGLPSDRFSAERTGGSVSTLTIQRTQQEDSAVYLCASSLTPFKTYEQYFGPGTRLTVT.

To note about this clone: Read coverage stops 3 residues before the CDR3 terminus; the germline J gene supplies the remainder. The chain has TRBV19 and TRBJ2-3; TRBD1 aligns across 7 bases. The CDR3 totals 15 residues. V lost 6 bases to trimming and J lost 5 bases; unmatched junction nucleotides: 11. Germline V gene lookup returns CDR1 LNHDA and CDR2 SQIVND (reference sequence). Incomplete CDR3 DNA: TGTGCCAGTAGCCGACAGGGTAGCCAGAGAGATACG. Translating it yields CASSRQGSQRDT. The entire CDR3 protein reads CASSRQGSQRDTQYF.

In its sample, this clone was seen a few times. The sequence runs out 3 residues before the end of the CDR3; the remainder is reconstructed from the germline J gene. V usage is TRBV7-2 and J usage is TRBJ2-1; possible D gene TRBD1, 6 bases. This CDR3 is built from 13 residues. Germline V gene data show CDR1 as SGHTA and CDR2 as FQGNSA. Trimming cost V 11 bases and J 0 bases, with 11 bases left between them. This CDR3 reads CAGGQSSYNEQFF. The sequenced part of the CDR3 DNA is TGTGCCGGAGGACAGAGCTCCTACAATGAG.

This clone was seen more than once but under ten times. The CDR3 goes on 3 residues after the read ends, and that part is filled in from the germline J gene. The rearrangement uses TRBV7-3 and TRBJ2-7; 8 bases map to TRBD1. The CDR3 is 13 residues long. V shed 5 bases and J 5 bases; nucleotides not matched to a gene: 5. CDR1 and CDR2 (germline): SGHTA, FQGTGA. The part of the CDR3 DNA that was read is TGTGCCAGCAGCGGGAACAGGGGGAACGAG. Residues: CASSGNRGNE. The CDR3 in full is CASSGNRGNEQYF.

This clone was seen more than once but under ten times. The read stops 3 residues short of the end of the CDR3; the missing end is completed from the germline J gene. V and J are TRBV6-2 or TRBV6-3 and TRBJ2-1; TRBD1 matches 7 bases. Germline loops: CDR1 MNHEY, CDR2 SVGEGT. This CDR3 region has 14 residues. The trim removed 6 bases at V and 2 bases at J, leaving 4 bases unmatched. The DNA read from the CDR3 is TGTGCCAGCAGAACAGGGGTGCCCTACAATGAG. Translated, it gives CASRTGVPYNE. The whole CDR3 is CASRTGVPYNEQFF.

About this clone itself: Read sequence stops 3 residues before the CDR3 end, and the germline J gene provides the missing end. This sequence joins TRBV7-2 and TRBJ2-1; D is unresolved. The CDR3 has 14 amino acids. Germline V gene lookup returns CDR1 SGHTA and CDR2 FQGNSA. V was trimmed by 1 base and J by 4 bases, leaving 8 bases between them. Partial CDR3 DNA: TGTGCCAGCAGCTTAGTTACCGGTTACAATGAG. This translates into CASSLVTGYNE. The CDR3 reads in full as CASSLVTGYNEQFF.

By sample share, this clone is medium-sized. The CDR3 DNA, read in part, is TGCGCCAGCAGCTTGGAGGGACAGTTTTGGGAGACC. Translated: CASSLEGQFWET. The whole CDR3 sequence reads CASSLEGQFWETQYF. The rearrangement joins TRBV5-1 to TRBJ2-5, with 7 bases matching TRBD1. The read halts 3 residues ahead of the CDR3 end, with the missing end drawn from the germline J gene. Germline V gene data show CDR1 as SGHRS and CDR2 as YFSETQ. The CDR3 contains 15 residues. The V and J ends lost 0 bases and 5 bases, in that order; junction bases with no gene match: 7.

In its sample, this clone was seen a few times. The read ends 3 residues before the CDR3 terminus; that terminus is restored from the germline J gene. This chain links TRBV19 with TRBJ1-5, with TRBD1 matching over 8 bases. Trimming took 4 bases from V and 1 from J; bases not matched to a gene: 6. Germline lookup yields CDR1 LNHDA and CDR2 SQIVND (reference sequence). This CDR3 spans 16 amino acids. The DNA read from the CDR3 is TGTGCCAGTAGTAAATGGACAGGGACGAGCAATCAGCCC. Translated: CASSKWTGTSNQP. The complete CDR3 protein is CASSKWTGTSNQPQHF.

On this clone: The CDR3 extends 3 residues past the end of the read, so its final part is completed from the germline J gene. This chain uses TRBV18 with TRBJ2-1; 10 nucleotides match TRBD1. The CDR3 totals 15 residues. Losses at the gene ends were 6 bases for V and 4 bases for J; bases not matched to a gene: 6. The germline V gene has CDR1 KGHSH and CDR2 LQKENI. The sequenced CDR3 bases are TGTGCCAGCTCCCGGGGACAGGGGACTTACAATGAG. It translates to CASSRGQGTYNE. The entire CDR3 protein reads CASSRGQGTYNEQFF.

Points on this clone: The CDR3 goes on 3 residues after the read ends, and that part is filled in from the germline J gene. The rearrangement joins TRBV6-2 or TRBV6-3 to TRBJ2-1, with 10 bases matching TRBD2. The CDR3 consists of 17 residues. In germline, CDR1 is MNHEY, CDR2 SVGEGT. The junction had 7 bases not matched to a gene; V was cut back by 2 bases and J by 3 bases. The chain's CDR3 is CASSYEGLAGVYNEQFF. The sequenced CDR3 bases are TGTGCCAGCAGTTACGAAGGGCTAGCGGGGGTCTACAATGAG.

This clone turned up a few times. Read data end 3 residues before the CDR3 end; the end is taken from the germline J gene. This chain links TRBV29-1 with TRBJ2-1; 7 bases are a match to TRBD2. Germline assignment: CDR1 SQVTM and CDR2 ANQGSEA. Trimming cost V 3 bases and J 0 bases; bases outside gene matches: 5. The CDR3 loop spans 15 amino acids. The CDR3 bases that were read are TGCAGCGTTGACCGAGCGGGGAGCTCCTACAATGAG. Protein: CSVDRAGSSYNE. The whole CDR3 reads CSVDRAGSSYNEQFF.

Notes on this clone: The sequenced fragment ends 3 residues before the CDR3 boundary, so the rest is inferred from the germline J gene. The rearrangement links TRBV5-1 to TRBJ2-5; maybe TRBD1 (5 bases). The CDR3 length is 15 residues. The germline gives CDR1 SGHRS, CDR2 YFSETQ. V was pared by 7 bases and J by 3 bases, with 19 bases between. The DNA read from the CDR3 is TGCGCCAGCGCCTTCTTAGGGGTGGGTGAAGAGACC. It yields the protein CASAFLGVGEET. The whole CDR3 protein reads CASAFLGVGEETQYF.

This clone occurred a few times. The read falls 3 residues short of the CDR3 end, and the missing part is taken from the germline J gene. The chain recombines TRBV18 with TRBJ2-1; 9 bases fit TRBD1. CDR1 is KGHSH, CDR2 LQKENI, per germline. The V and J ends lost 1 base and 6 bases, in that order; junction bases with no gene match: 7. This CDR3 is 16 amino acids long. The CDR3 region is CASSPQGQGSANEQFF. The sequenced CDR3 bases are TGTGCCAGCTCACCACAGGGACAGGGCTCGGCCAATGAG.

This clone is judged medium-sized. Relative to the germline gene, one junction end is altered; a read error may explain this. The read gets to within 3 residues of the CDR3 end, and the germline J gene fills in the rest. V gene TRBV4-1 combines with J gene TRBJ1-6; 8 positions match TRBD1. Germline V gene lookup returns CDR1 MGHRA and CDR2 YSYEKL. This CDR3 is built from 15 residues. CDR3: CTSSHKDRVSSPLHF. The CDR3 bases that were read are TGCACCAGCAGCCACAAGGACAGGGTTTCTTCACCC.

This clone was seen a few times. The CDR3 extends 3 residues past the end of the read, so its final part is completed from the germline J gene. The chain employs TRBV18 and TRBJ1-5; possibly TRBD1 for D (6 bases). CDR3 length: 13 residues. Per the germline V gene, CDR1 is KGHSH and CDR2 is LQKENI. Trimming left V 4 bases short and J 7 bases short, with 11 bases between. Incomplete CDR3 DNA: TGTGCCAGCTCACTACAGGGTTGGCAGCCC. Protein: CASSLQGWQP. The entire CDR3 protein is CASSLQGWQPQHF. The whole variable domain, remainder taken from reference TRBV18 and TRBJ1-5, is NAGVMQNPRHLVRRRGQEARLRCSPMKGHSHVYWYRQLPEEGLKFMVYLQKENIIDESGMPKERFSAEFPKEGPSILRIQQVVRGDSAAYFCASSLQGWQPQHFGDGTRLSIL.

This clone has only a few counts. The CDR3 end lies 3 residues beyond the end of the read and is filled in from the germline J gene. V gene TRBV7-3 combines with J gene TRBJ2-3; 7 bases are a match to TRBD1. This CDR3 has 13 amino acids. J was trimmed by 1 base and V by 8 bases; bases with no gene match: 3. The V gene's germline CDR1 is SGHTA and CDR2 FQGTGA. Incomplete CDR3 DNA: TGTGCCAGCTCGGGACAGCGCACAGATACG. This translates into CASSGQRTDT. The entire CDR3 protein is CASSGQRTDTQYF.

The CDR3 DNA, read in part, is TGTGCCAGTAGTATGGGCAGGGAGAACACTGAA. The encoded protein is CASSMGRENTE. The complete CDR3 protein is CASSMGRENTEAFF. J is TRBJ1-1 and V is TRBV19, with D possibly being TRBD1 (5 bases). The read is 3 residues too short to cover the CDR3 end, so that end is filled in from the germline J gene. V was shortened by 3 bases and J by 1 base, with 9 bases between the two germline ends. Germline loops: CDR1 LNHDA, CDR2 SQIVND (reference sequence). This CDR3 is built from 14 residues. Full variable domain (outside the CDR3, taken from reference TRBV19 and TRBJ1-1): DGGITQSPKYLFRKEGQNVTLSCEQNLNHDAMYWYRQDPGQGLRLIYYSQIVNDFQKGDIAEGYSVSREKKESFPLTVTSAQKNPTAFYLCASSMGRENTEAFFGQGTRLTVV.

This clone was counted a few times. The part of the CDR3 DNA that was read is TGTGCCAGCAGCTCCATGACCAGGCCCAGGGAGACC. Protein: CASSSMTRPRET. In full, the CDR3 is CASSSMTRPRETQYF. The chain joins TRBV7-8 to TRBJ2-5, with D unclear. The CDR3 end falls 3 residues outside the read, so it is completed with the germline J gene. This CDR3 spans 15 amino acids. Trimming took 4 bases from V and 5 from J, leaving 17 bases between them. CDR1 SGHVS and CDR2 FQNEAQ come from the germline V gene.